This T cell receptor beta chain derives from a study of cytomegalovirus exposure and HLA in healthy donors. Germline V CDR1 and CDR2: LNHDA, SQIVND (reference sequence). The V gene lost 3 bases and the J gene lost 0 bases, with 21 bases spanning the gap. The CDR3 sequence is 19 residues long. A multiplex PCR was run with 60 Vbeta primers and 13 Jbeta primers. Repertoires were generated with immunoSEQ multiplex PCR, while TCRdb's copy carries only in-frame clones and drops some. The sample has 85,000 to 120,000 clones; 65% to 90% are singletons. Sequenced material: PBMCs. J is TRBJ1-3 and V is TRBV19; no definite D call. The clonotype comes from a man between 50 and 59 years old in good health and CMV-seronegative. The CDR3 nucleotides are TGTGCCAGTAGTATCGACTCAGATACACCCCATTTCTCTGGAAACACCATATATTTT. It specifies CASSIDSDTPHFSGNTIYF. The complete variable domain, with remaining parts taken from reference TRBV19 and TRBJ1-3, reads DGGITQSPKYLFRKEGQNVTLSCEQNLNHDAMYWYRQDPGQGLRLIYYSQIVNDFQKGDIAEGYSVSREKKESFPLTVTSAQKNPTAFYLCASSIDSDTPHFSGNTIYFGEGSWLTVV.